Presented here are 2 T cell receptor beta chains from one specimen sequenced in a study of CD8 T cells in ankylosing spondylitis. Whole-study findings and limits: What appeared characteristic of ankylosing spondylitis blood was a TCR beta motif of under 10 highly homologous variants.

These receptors have no identified antigens. TCRdb ran MiXCR on the 5' RACE reads and lists one entry per CDR3 protein. Of 250,000 to 350,000 distinct CDR3 sequences listed, less than 9.5% were seen once; the top ten hold roughly 15%. The sequenced sample was blood, either unsorted or a sorted T cell fraction (not recorded which). These receptors originate from a male donor with ankylosing spondylitis.

This clonotype was seen a few times. The rearrangement links TRBV28 to TRBJ2-7; 12 bases agree with TRBD2. CDR1 is MDHEN, CDR2 SYDVKM, per germline. The V and J ends lost 3 bases and 6 bases, in that order; junction bases with no gene match: 6. The length of the CDR3 is 15 residues. The CDR3 spells CASSFWTSGTSEQYF. The CDR3 nucleotides read TGTGCCAGCAGTTTCTGGACTAGCGGGACCTCCGAGCAGTACTTC.

In its sample, this clonotype was seen a few times. The chain is built from TRBV3-1 and TRBJ1-1; a weak D match, TRBD1 (5 bases). V was shortened by 4 bases and J by 1 base, with 10 bases between the two germline ends. Germline-derived CDR1 and CDR2 are LGHDT and YNNKEL (reference sequence). The CDR3 is 14 amino acids. As DNA, the CDR3 is TGTGCCAGCAGCCTTGGGGCCCAGAACACTGAAGCTTTCTTT. It is translated as CASSLGAQNTEAFF. The variable domain in full, with the rest retrieved from reference TRBV3-1 and TRBJ1-1, is DTAVSQTPKYLVTQMGNDKSIKCEQNLGHDTMYWYKQDSKKFLKIMFSYNNKELIINETVPNRFSPKSPDKAHLNLHINSLELGDSAVYFCASSLGAQNTEAFFGQGTRLTVV.